This is a list of T cell receptor beta chains from one sample in a study of T-cell memory formation after mild COVID-19. TCRdb re-derived calls from the 5' RACE reads in MiXCR, one entry per CDR3 protein. The sample lists hundreds of thousands of distinct CDR3 sequences; 15% to 20% were seen once. The sample comprised PBMCs or a T cell subset sorted from them (not recorded which). The receptors come from an adult woman who had mild COVID-19 (a few samples of this study predate the infection). Cell type and time point are not known. Both conserved end residues are part of each CDR3. A D gene is named only where the DNA matches it firmly. Size is stated for part of the rows, as once, few or many counts, or as a class when the clone is expanded.

abundance	v_gene	j_gene	d_gene	CDR3nt	CDR3aa
few	TRBV10-3	TRBJ1-1	NA	TGTGCCATCAGTGAGTCAGCGAACACTGAAGCTTTCTTT	CAISESANTEAFF
NA	TRBV21-1	TRBJ2-7	NA	TGTGCCAGCAGCACCGGGACTTCGAAGGGCGAGCAGTACTTC	CASSTGTSKGEQYF
many	TRBV7-2	TRBJ2-1	NA	TGTGCCAGCAGCTCCTCGACGATGGATTACAATGAGCAGTTCTTC	CASSSSTMDYNEQFF
few	TRBV7-6	TRBJ1-4	NA	TGTGCCAGCAGCCTCCGCGGGACGGGCGTAAATGAAAAACTGTTTTTT	CASSLRGTGVNEKLFF
few	TRBV5-1	TRBJ2-1	NA	TGCGCCAGCAGATGGGACGACCCCAATGAGCAGTTCTTC	CASRWDDPNEQFF
NA	TRBV21-1	TRBJ2-7	NA	TGTGCCAGCAGCAAACGACGTAGGGGCCCCTACGAGCAGTACTTC	CASSKRRRGPYEQYF
few	TRBV29-1	TRBJ2-4	TRBD1	TGCAGCGTCCAACAGGGGGCCTTAGCCAAAAACATTCAGTACTTC	CSVQQGALAKNIQYF
NA	TRBV20-1	TRBJ1-2	NA	TGCAGTGCTAGGGGACCAGGGGCCAGCGGCTACACCTTC	CSARGPGASGYTF
few	TRBV5-6	TRBJ2-3	TRBD2	TGTGCCAGCAGCCTGGAGCTAGCGGGAAGAGATACGCAGTATTTT	CASSLELAGRDTQYF
NA	TRBV12-3/TRBV12-4	TRBJ2-7	TRBD2	TGTGCCAGCGCGGGAGGGCGATTGAACTTC	CASAGGRLNF
few	TRBV3-1	TRBJ2-1	NA	TGTGCCAGCGGGGTCAATGAGCAGTTCTTC	CASGVNEQFF
few	TRBV6-5	TRBJ1-1	NA	TGTGCCAGCAGTTACCAACACTACACTGAAGCTTTCTTT	CASSYQHYTEAFF
NA	TRBV12-3/TRBV12-4	TRBJ2-1	NA	TGTGCCAGCAGTTCCTCCAGGGGACTAACCTACAATGAGCAGTTCTTC	CASSSSRGLTYNEQFF
NA	TRBV29-1	TRBJ2-1	TRBD1	TGCAGCGTTGCAGGGGGAAGGGTAGGGGTGGGTGAGCAGTTCTTC	CSVAGGRVGVGEQFF
many	TRBV12-3/TRBV12-4	TRBJ2-1	NA	TGTGCCAGCAGTCACAGGGGACTCGCTGGCGGGCAAACCTACAATGAGCAGTTCTTC	CASSHRGLAGGQTYNEQFF
once	TRBV5-1	TRBJ2-1	TRBD2	TGCGCCAGCAGCTTGACGCTAGCGGGGGGTTACAATGAGCAGTTCTTC	CASSLTLAGGYNEQFF
few	TRBV6-5	TRBJ2-3	NA	TGTGCCAGCAGTTACTCGGGGGAATATACGCAGTATTTT	CASSYSGEYTQYF
NA	TRBV3-1	TRBJ2-3	NA	TGTGCCAGCAGCCTCGCGGAGGGAACAGATACGCAGTATTTT	CASSLAEGTDTQYF
few	TRBV19	TRBJ2-3	NA	TGTGCCAGTAGTATTCAGGGGACAGATACGCAGTATTTT	CASSIQGTDTQYF
NA	TRBV7-3	TRBJ1-6	NA	TGTGCCAGCAGCCGCTCCCAGGGAAGTAATTCACCCCTCCACTTT	CASSRSQGSNSPLHF
NA	TRBV30	TRBJ2-3	NA	TGTGCCTGGAACCGCAGGGAGAGGGATACGCAGTATTTT	CAWNRRERDTQYF
few	TRBV18	TRBJ1-6	NA	TGTGCCAGCTCACCAGACAGGTCAAGCTCCTATAATTCACCCCTCCACTTT	CASSPDRSSSYNSPLHF
few	TRBV6-5	TRBJ1-1	NA	TGTGCCAGCAGTTCCCCTCGGTCCAGAGGTGAAGCTTTCTTT	CASSSPRSRGEAFF
few	TRBV5-8	TRBJ1-5	NA	TGTGCCAGCAGCTTGGTTCAGCCCCAGCATTTT	CASSLVQPQHF
NA	TRBV9	TRBJ1-1	NA	TGTGCCAGCAGCTCTCAGGACTGGGGTGAAGCTTTCTTT	CASSSQDWGEAFF
NA	TRBV19	TRBJ2-2	NA	TGTGCCAGTAATGAGAGGTTTTCGGGCAAAGAGACCACCGGGGAGCTGTTTTTT	CASNERFSGKETTGELFF
many	TRBV12-3/TRBV12-4	TRBJ2-1	NA	TGTGCCAGCAGTTTTTCAAGGCCTGAGCAGTTCTTC	CASSFSRPEQFF
few	TRBV15	TRBJ2-1	NA	TGTGCCACCAGCAGAGATAGGAGGAGGGCCAATGAGCAGTTCTTC	CATSRDRRRANEQFF
few	TRBV12-5	TRBJ2-1	NA	TGTGCTAGTGCCGCCCCGGGAGTGTATGAGCAGTTCTTC	CASAAPGVYEQFF
NA	TRBV25-1	TRBJ2-6	NA	TGTGCCAGCAGTGACTGGGAGGCTGGGGCCAACGTCCTGACTTTC	CASSDWEAGANVLTF
few	TRBV5-1	TRBJ2-7	TRBD2	TGCGCCAGCACCGCGGAGGGTAGCGGGCACTCCTACGAGCAGTACTTC	CASTAEGSGHSYEQYF
few	TRBV6-2/TRBV6-3	TRBJ1-5	NA	TGTGCCAGCAGGCCCATGACGGGGTATAGCAATCAGCCCCAGCATTTT	CASRPMTGYSNQPQHF
few	TRBV30	TRBJ2-1	NA	TGTGCCTGGAGTGTTGGCTCCTACAATGAGCAGTTCTTC	CAWSVGSYNEQFF
NA	TRBV11-2	TRBJ2-1	TRBD2	TGTGCCAGCCACACTAGCGGGCTGTACAATGAGCAGTTCTTC	CASHTSGLYNEQFF
many	TRBV3-1	TRBJ2-3	NA	TGTGCCAGCAGCCAAGTGGATACGCAGTATTTT	CASSQVDTQYF
NA	TRBV25-1	TRBJ2-2	NA	TGTGCCAGCAGTGAACCAAACACCGGGGAGCTGTTTTTT	CASSEPNTGELFF
few	TRBV4-1	TRBJ1-1	NA	TGCGCCAGCAGCCAAGACCAGGTGTTCATTGAAGCTTTCTTT	CASSQDQVFIEAFF
few	TRBV5-1	TRBJ2-2	NA	TGCGCCAGCAGCTTGGATGCCTTCACCGGGGAGCTGTTTTTT	CASSLDAFTGELFF
NA	TRBV2	TRBJ2-6	TRBD1	TGTGCCAGCTCCCCCTATCAGGGGGCCAGCTCTGGGGCCAACGTCCTGACTTTC	CASSPYQGASSGANVLTF
many	TRBV5-1	TRBJ2-3	NA	TGCGCCAGCAGCTTGGGGGCGGGGAGCACAGATACGCAGTATTTT	CASSLGAGSTDTQYF
NA	TRBV29-1	TRBJ2-1	TRBD2	TGCAGCGCTACCCGACTAGCGGGAAAGGACAATGAGCAGTTCTTC	CSATRLAGKDNEQFF
few	TRBV6-6	TRBJ1-2	TRBD1	TGTGCCAGCAGTCCCGGGACAGGGGGACTCAACTATGGCTACACCTTC	CASSPGTGGLNYGYTF
NA	TRBV15	TRBJ1-2	NA	TGTGCCACCAGCACAGGGTTGCGAGCCTATGGCTACACCTTC	CATSTGLRAYGYTF
NA	TRBV29-1	TRBJ2-2	NA	TGCAGCGTTGAAGGTCCCCCAGTTCGGGGGGCGGGGGCCGGGGAGCTGTTTTTT	CSVEGPPVRGAGAGELFF
many	TRBV7-9	TRBJ2-1	NA	TGTGCCAGCAGCTCAATTATTCCCCTTCAGTTCTTC	CASSSIIPLQFF
few	TRBV4-1	TRBJ2-5	TRBD2	TGCGCCAGCAGCCCCCCCCTGCGGGGGGGAGAGACCCAGTACTTC	CASSPPLRGGETQYF
NA	TRBV5-1	TRBJ2-1	TRBD2	TGCGCCAGCAGCTGGGGGACTAGCGCCGTCTACAATGAGCAGTTCTTC	CASSWGTSAVYNEQFF
few	TRBV15	TRBJ2-1	TRBD1	TGTGCCACCAGCGGCTGGACAGGGAATGAGCAGTTCTTC	CATSGWTGNEQFF
NA	TRBV3-1	TRBJ2-5	TRBD2	TGTGCCAGCAGACTAGCGGGGGTAGAAGAGACCCAGTACTTC	CASRLAGVEETQYF
NA	TRBV7-6	TRBJ2-7	NA	TGTGCCAGCAGTAAAACCCCCAGGGAGCAGTACTTC	CASSKTPREQYF
once	TRBV7-8	TRBJ1-1	NA	TGTGCCAGCAGCGGACAGAGCACTGAAGCTTTCTTT	CASSGQSTEAFF
few	TRBV18	TRBJ1-1	NA	TGTGCCAGCTCTTCGACCGGAATGAACACTGAAGCTTTCTTT	CASSSTGMNTEAFF
few	TRBV4-2	TRBJ2-5	TRBD2	TGTGCCAGCAGCCGTGCCGGGGGGACGTACCAAGAGACCCAGTACTTC	CASSRAGGTYQETQYF
NA	TRBV19	TRBJ2-7	NA	TGTGCCAGTAGTATGGGAAACGTTTTGACCGAGCAGTACTTC	CASSMGNVLTEQYF
NA	TRBV30	TRBJ1-6	TRBD1	TGTGCCTGGAGTCGGGGACAGCCAAATTCACCCCTCCACTTT	CAWSRGQPNSPLHF
few	TRBV23-1	TRBJ2-3	TRBD1	TGCGCCAGCCGCAGAACGGACAGGGGAAAACCCACAGATACGCAGTATTTT	CASRRTDRGKPTDTQYF
few	TRBV6-5	TRBJ2-5	TRBD1	TGTGCCAGCAGAAGGACAGGGGTCTACCAAGAGACCCAGTACTTC	CASRRTGVYQETQYF
NA	TRBV12-3/TRBV12-4	TRBJ2-7	NA	TGTGCCAGCAGTTTTAGGGAGCGGAGCTACTACGAGCAGTACTTC	CASSFRERSYYEQYF
NA	TRBV5-1	TRBJ1-2	TRBD1	TGCGCCAGCAGCGAGACAGGGACTCACGGCTACACCTTC	CASSETGTHGYTF